What follows are 14 T cell receptor beta chains derived from one specimen sequenced in a study of blood T cell repertoires in COVID-19 (dated by TCRdb to the early 2020s). The library was prepared using the immunoSEQ multiplex PCR assay. Here the immuneACCESS table is served through TCRdb, limited to in-frame sequences with V and J called. Missing clones are a known gap in these copies; in checked studies unresolved V genes cover under half, and the rest lacks a known reason. A total of around 190,000 clones appear in this sample, 88% of them only once. Around 1.6% of the sample comes from the top ten. The sample taken for sequencing was peripheral blood. These receptors were collected from a man between 18 and 29 years old with active or convalescent COVID-19.

The V call is TRBV2, the J call TRBJ1-1; no firm D call. The CDR3 totals 14 residues. The V gene lost 3 bases and the J gene lost 5 bases, with 13 bases spanning the gap. Germline V gene sequence: CDR1 SNHLY, CDR2 FYNNEI. This chain's CDR3 is CASSEGGVLTEAFF. The CDR3 coding sequence is TGTGCCAGCAGTGAGGGCGGGGTTCTGACTGAAGCTTTCTTT.

The chain employs TRBV7-9 and TRBJ1-1; the D gene is possibly TRBD1 (6 bases). V was clipped by 0 bases and J by 0 bases, with 8 bases between them. The CDR3 runs 15 residues. Germline V CDR1 and CDR2: SEHNR, FQNEAQ (reference sequence). The DNA of the CDR3 is TGTGCCAGCAGCTTAGCACAGGGTTTGAACACTGAAGCTTTCTTT. This gives the protein CASSLAQGLNTEAFF.

This clone has just one count. The gene calls are TRBV14 and TRBJ2-1; no firm D call. The CDR3 extends over 15 amino acids. Germline CDR1 reads SGHDN; CDR2 reads FVKESK. The V end lost 3 bases, the J end lost 7 bases, and 16 bases lay between the germline ends. CDR3 in DNA: TGTGCCAGCAGCCATCGTGGCATACCGACTAATGAGCAGTTCTTC. Residues: CASSHRGIPTNEQFF.

The J gene is TRBJ1-1, the V gene TRBV11-2, with D perhaps matching TRBD1 (6 bases). V lost 4 bases to trimming and J lost 1 base, with 7 bases between them. The CDR3 extends over 13 amino acids. From germline, CDR1 is SGHAT and CDR2 FQNNGV. Here the CDR3 DNA reads TGTGCCAGCAGCTCACAGGGGAACACTGAAGCTTTCTTT. Encoded protein: CASSSQGNTEAFF.

The chain links TRBV5-1 to TRBJ1-1, with TRBD1 as a possible D gene (5 bases). Germline assignment: CDR1 SGHRS and CDR2 YFSETQ. Trimming left V 0 bases short and J 4 bases short, with 16 bases between. The CDR3 length is 16 residues. CDR3 DNA: TGCGCCAGCAGCTTGGACAGGCTTCCTGTGAGCACTGAAGCTTTCTTT. The encoded protein is CASSLDRLPVSTEAFF.

The V call is TRBV5-1, the J call TRBJ1-3; D not resolved. CDR3 length: 15 residues. Germline CDR1 is SGHRS and CDR2 is YFSETQ. Trimming took off 4 bases at V and 1 base at J, with 12 bases between the two ends. The CDR3 reads CASSPGAASGNTIYF. CDR3 coding DNA: TGCGCCAGCAGCCCCGGAGCGGCGTCTGGAAACACCATATATTTT.

The chain links TRBV6-2 or TRBV6-3 to TRBJ2-1; a weak D match, TRBD2 (6 bases). Per the germline V gene, CDR1 is MNHEY and CDR2 is SVGEGT. The CDR3 contains 17 residues. V was cut by 6 bases and J by 4 bases, with 22 bases left in between. The CDR3 DNA reads as TGTGCCAGCAGCTCGACGCGACTAGGACGATTATACAATGAGCAGTTCTTC. This encodes CASSSTRLGRLYNEQFF.

The rearrangement joins TRBV6-6 to TRBJ1-1; D is uncertain. In germline, CDR1 is MNHNY, CDR2 SVGAGI (reference sequence). CDR3 length equals 13 residues. V was trimmed by 2 bases and J by 7 bases, leaving 11 bases between them. This CDR3 is CASSYRDGDEAFF. CDR3 coding DNA: TGTGCCAGCAGTTACCGTGACGGGGATGAAGCTTTCTTT.

V and J are TRBV30 and TRBJ2-7, with TRBD2 matching 12 bases. Germline V CDR1 and CDR2: GTSNPN, SVGIG (reference sequence). This CDR3 is 15 amino acids long. V gave up 6 bases and J gave up 0 bases; unmatched junction bases: 6. The CDR3 sequence: CACHPTSGSSYEQYF. The CDR3, as DNA: TGTGCCTGTCACCCGACTAGCGGGAGCTCCTACGAGCAGTACTTC.

The gene calls are TRBV18 and TRBJ1-4; D uncertain. The CDR3 runs to 15 residues. The V and J ends lost 0 bases and 0 bases respectively, with 5 bases between them. CDR1 is KGHSH, CDR2 LQKENI, per germline. DNA for the CDR3: TGTGCCAGCTCACCACCGGCAGCAACTAATGAAAAACTGTTTTTT. Protein sequence: CASSPPAATNEKLFF.

This clone was seen just once. CDR3 in amino acids: CASSQDNPGNTEAFF. DNA for the CDR3: TGTGCCAGCAGCCAAGATAACCCGGGGAACACTGAAGCTTTCTTT. V and J are TRBV3-1 (or the pseudogene TRBV3-2) and TRBJ1-1, with D uncertain. Trimming removed 0 bases at V and 1 base at J, with 9 bases between. This CDR3 is 15 amino acids long. Germline V CDR1 and CDR2: LGHDT, YNNKEL (reference sequence).

In this sample, this clone turned up once. The chain links TRBV12-3 or TRBV12-4 to TRBJ1-6, with no clear D. V was shortened by 2 bases and J by 7 bases, with 6 bases between the two germline ends. CDR3 length: 13 residues. CDR3 nucleotides: TGTGCCAGCAGTTTAACTCAAAATTCACCCCTCCACTTT. Protein product: CASSLTQNSPLHF.

The rearrangement joins TRBV10-3 to TRBJ2-3; 7 bases are shared with TRBD1. Per germline, CDR1 ENHRY and CDR2 SYGVKD. CDR3 length equals 15 residues. The V gene end was trimmed by 2 bases and the J gene end by 3 bases; junction bases not matched to a gene: 5. The CDR3 spells CAISEDRAMTDTQYF. The CDR3 DNA is TGTGCCATCAGTGAGGACAGGGCGATGACAGATACGCAGTATTTT.

V gene TRBV19 combines with J gene TRBJ1-2; 7 positions match TRBD1. CDR1 is LNHDA and CDR2 is SQIVND in the germline V gene (reference sequence). Trimming took 8 bases from V and 5 from J; bases not matched to a gene: 8. This CDR3 contains 13 residues. For the CDR3, the DNA is TGTGCCAGTCTACCGGGACAGAATTATGGCTACACCTTC. Protein: CASLPGQNYGYTF.